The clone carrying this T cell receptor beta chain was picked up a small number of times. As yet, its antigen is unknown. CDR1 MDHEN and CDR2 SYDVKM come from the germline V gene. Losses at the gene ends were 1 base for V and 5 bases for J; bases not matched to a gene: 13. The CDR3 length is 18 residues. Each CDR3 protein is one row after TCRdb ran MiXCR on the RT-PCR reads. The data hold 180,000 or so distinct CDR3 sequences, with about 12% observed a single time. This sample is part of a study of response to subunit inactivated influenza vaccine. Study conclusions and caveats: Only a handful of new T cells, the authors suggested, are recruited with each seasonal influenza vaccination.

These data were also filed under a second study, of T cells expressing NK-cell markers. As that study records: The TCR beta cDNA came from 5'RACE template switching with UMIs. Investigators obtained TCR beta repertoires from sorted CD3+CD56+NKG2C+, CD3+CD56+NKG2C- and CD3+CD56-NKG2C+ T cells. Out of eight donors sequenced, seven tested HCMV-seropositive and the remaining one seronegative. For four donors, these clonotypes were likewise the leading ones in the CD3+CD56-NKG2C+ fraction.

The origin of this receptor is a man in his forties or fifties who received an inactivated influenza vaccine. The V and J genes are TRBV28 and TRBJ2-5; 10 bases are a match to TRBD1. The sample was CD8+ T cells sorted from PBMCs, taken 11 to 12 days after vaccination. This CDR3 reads CASSLFNPGTGDAETQYF. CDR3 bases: TGTGCCAGCAGTTTATTTAATCCCGGGACAGGGGATGCGGAGACCCAGTACTTC.